Presented here are 16 T cell receptor beta chains from one specimen sequenced in a study of T-cell memory formation after mild COVID-19. Using its own MiXCR run on the 5' RACE reads, TCRdb lists one record per CDR3 protein. This table has roughly 580,000 distinct CDR3 sequences, about 20% appearing once. Source material: PBMCs or a T cell subset sorted from them (not recorded which). Receptors originate from an adult woman who had mild COVID-19 (a few samples of this study predate the infection). Cell type and time point are not known.

This clonotype was seen a handful of times. The rearrangement uses TRBV6-6 and TRBJ1-2; 10 bases fit TRBD1. J lost 5 bases, V lost 6 bases, and 6 bases had no gene match. This CDR3 is 14 amino acids long. The germline V gene has CDR1 MNHNY and CDR2 SVGAGI (reference sequence). CDR3 region: CASRRTGGGYGYTF. The CDR3 DNA reads as TGTGCCAGCAGACGGACAGGGGGAGGGTATGGCTACACCTTC.

In its sample, this clonotype was seen a few times. The chain employs TRBV6-5 and TRBJ2-5; D call uncertain. Trimming cost V 3 bases and J 5 bases, with 10 bases left between them. Germline CDR1 MNHEY, CDR2 SVGAGI. The CDR3 has 13 amino acids. This CDR3 reads CASSYVGAETQYF. The CDR3 DNA reads as TGTGCCAGCAGTTATGTGGGTGCGGAGACCCAGTACTTC.

This clonotype was picked up a small number of times. In nucleotides, the CDR3 is TGTGCCAGCAGCCAGTACGGGTCCGCGGAAACTGAAGCTTTCTTT. Amino acids: CASSQYGSAETEAFF. The chain uses TRBV11-2 and TRBJ1-1; no definite D call. Per the germline V gene, CDR1 is SGHAT and CDR2 is FQNNGV. This CDR3 region has 15 residues. V dropped 5 bases and J dropped 5 bases, with 18 bases sitting between them.

Only a few counts were recorded for this clonotype. This chain joins TRBV7-3 and TRBJ2-3; 9 bases are a match to TRBD2. V was pared by 4 bases and J by 14 bases, with 7 bases of the junction left unmatched. There are 12 residues in the CDR3. Germline V gene lookup returns CDR1 SGHTA and CDR2 FQGTGA. The CDR3 nucleotides read TGTGCCAGCAGCTCGAGCCCGGGACTAGCGTATTTT. As protein: CASSSSPGLAYF.

The rearrangement joins TRBV18 to TRBJ2-1, with 10 bases aligning to TRBD1. V shed 10 bases and J 7 bases; nucleotides not matched to a gene: 4. Germline V gene sequence: CDR1 KGHSH, CDR2 LQKENI. This CDR3 is built from 12 residues. The CDR3 sequence: CATRQGANEQFF. The CDR3 DNA follows: TGTGCCACAAGACAGGGGGCGAATGAGCAGTTCTTC.

This chain joins TRBV7-3 and TRBJ2-3, with 9 positions matching TRBD1. This CDR3 spans 18 amino acids. Germline CDR1 is SGHTA and CDR2 is FQGTGA. Trimming cost V 2 bases and J 5 bases; bases outside gene matches: 14. CDR3 DNA: TGTGCCAGCAGCTTATATCCTGCCGGGACAGGGTCTGTAGATACGCAGTATTTT. Translating gives CASSLYPAGTGSVDTQYF.

This clonotype was detected many times. The V gene is TRBV5-4, the J gene TRBJ2-7, with 8 bases lining up with TRBD1. Trimming cost V 4 bases and J 1 base; bases outside gene matches: 1. Germline assignment: CDR1 SGHNT and CDR2 YYREEE (reference sequence). The CDR3 contains 13 residues. In DNA, the CDR3 is TGTGCCAGCAGCGACAGGGGATCCTACGAGCAGTACTTC. This encodes CASSDRGSYEQYF.

This chain links TRBV19 with TRBJ2-7; TRBD1 matches at 8 bases. Trimming at V came to 6 bases and at J to 3 bases, leaving 10 bases not matched to a gene. The CDR3 has 15 amino acids. In germline, CDR1 is LNHDA, CDR2 SQIVND (reference sequence). CDR3 in amino acids: CASSDQGQAYYEQYF. The CDR3 bases are TGTGCCAGTAGCGACCAGGGACAGGCATACTACGAGCAGTACTTC.

The chain recombines TRBV7-9 with TRBJ2-5; TRBD1 might be the D (6 bases). The length of the CDR3 is 15 residues. V dropped 5 bases and J dropped 5 bases, with 18 bases sitting between them. Per germline, CDR1 SEHNR and CDR2 FQNEAQ (reference sequence). The CDR3 loop reads CASSRLVYREETQYF. The DNA for the CDR3 is TGTGCCAGCAGCCGTCTTGTGTACAGGGAGGAGACCCAGTACTTC.

V usage is TRBV7-6 and J usage is TRBJ1-1, with 7 bases lining up with TRBD1. In germline, CDR1 is SGHVS, CDR2 FNYEAQ. This CDR3 has 14 residues. Losses at the gene ends were 1 base for V and 3 bases for J; bases not matched to a gene: 2. CDR3 nucleotide sequence: TGTGCCAGCAGCTTAGGGGACAGCTACACTGAAGCTTTCTTT. It translates to CASSLGDSYTEAFF.

V gene TRBV6-5 combines with J gene TRBJ2-5, with D possibly being TRBD1 or TRBD2 (5 bases each). Germline values: CDR1 MNHEY, CDR2 SVGAGI. V shed 4 bases and J shed 2 bases, with 14 bases lying between them. This CDR3 comprises 15 residues. CDR3 loop: CASSSLGTIQETQYF. CDR3 nucleotide sequence: TGTGCCAGCAGTTCGCTTGGGACCATTCAAGAGACCCAGTACTTC.

This clonotype was counted only a few times. The V call is TRBV5-5, the J call TRBJ1-2, with no clear D. In germline, CDR1 is SGHKS, CDR2 YYEKEE (reference sequence). CDR3 length: 16 residues. Trimming cost V 4 bases and J 4 bases, with 20 bases left between them. The CDR3 DNA sequence: TGTGCCAGCAGCCAGTGGGCCCCCCTGTCCGGCTATGGCTACACCTTC. Amino acids: CASSQWAPLSGYGYTF.

The rearrangement links TRBV4-2 to TRBJ2-7, with 11 bases aligning to TRBD2. CDR1 and CDR2 from the germline V gene are LGHNA and YNFKEQ. The CDR3 has 16 amino acids. V shed 0 bases, J shed 5 bases, and the junction held 6 bases outside the gene matches. The CDR3 is CASSQELSGRADEQYF. In nucleotides, the CDR3 is TGTGCCAGCAGCCAAGAACTTAGCGGGAGGGCCGACGAGCAGTACTTC.

This clonotype was seen a few times. V gene TRBV5-1 combines with J gene TRBJ2-7, with TRBD1 identical over 9 bases. This CDR3 is 15 amino acids long. V dropped 6 bases and J dropped 4; count of bases not matched to a gene: 11. CDR1 is SGHRS and CDR2 is YFSETQ in the germline V gene. The CDR3 protein is CASNIRTGDPYEQYF. CDR3 nucleotide sequence: TGCGCCAGCAACATTCGGACAGGGGACCCATACGAGCAGTACTTC.

The table lists this clonotype with a few counts. The V and J genes are TRBV4-1 and TRBJ2-7, with a tentative D call TRBD2 (7 bases). There are 17 residues in the CDR3. The V end was cut by 0 bases, the J end by 3 bases, with 18 bases between. Germline CDR1 and CDR2: MGHRA and YSYEKL. CDR3 DNA sequence: TGCGCCAGCAGCCAAGATTGGTCCGGGGGGCTTGTCTACGAGCAGTACTTC. This encodes CASSQDWSGGLVYEQYF.

V and J are TRBV4-2 and TRBJ2-7; D may be TRBD1 (5 bases). V was pared by 4 bases and J by 7 bases, with 20 bases between. The CDR3 is 15 residues long. The germline gives CDR1 LGHNA, CDR2 YNFKEQ. CDR3 residues: CASSLEVQGLSEQYF. CDR3 DNA sequence: TGTGCCAGCAGCCTTGAGGTTCAGGGTCTGAGTGAGCAGTACTTC.